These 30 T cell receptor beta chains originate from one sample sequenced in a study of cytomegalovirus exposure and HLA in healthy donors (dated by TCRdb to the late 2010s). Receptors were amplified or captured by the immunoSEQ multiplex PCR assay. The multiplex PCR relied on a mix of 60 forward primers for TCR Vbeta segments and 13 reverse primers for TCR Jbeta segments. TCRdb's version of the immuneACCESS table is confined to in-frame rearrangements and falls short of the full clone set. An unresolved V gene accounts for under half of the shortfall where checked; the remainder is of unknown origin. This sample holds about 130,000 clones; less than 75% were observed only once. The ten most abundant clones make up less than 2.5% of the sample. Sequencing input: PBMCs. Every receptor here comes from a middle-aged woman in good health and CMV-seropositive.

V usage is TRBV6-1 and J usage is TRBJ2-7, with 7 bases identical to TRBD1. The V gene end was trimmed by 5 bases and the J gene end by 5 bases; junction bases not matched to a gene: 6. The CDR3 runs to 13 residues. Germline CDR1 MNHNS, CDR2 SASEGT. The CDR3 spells CASSRSTGNEQYF. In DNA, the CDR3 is TGTGCCAGCAGTCGGTCGACAGGGAACGAGCAGTACTTC.

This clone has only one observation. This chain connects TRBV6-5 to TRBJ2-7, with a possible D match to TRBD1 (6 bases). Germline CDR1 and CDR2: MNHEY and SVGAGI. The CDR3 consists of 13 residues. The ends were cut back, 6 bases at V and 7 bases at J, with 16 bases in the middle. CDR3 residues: CASSTGRLREQYF. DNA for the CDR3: TGTGCCAGCAGCACAGGGAGATTGCGGGAGCAGTACTTC.

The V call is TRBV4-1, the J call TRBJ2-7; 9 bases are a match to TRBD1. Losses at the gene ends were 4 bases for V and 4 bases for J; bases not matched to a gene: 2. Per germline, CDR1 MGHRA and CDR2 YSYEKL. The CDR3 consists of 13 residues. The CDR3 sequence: CASSLGTGYEQYF. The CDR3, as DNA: TGCGCCAGCAGCCTAGGGACAGGGTACGAGCAGTACTTC.

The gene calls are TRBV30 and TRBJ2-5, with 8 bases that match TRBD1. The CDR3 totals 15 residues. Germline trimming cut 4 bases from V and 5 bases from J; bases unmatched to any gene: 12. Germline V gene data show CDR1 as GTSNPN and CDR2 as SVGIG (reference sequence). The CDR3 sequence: CAWTLLRGQRETQYF. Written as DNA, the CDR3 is TGTGCCTGGACCCTCCTCAGGGGGCAGCGGGAGACCCAGTACTTC.

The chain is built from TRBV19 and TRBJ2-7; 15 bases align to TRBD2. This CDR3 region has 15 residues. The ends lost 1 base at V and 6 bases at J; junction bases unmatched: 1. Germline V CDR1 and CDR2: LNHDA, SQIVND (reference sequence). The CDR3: CASSIAGLAGGEQYF. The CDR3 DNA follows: TGTGCCAGTAGTATAGCGGGACTAGCGGGAGGCGAGCAGTACTTC.

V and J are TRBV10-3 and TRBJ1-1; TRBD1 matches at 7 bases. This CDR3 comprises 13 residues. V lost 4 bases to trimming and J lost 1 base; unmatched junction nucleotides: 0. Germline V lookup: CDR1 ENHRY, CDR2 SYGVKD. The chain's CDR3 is CAISGTGNTEAFF. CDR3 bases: TGTGCCATCAGTGGGACAGGGAACACTGAAGCTTTCTTT.

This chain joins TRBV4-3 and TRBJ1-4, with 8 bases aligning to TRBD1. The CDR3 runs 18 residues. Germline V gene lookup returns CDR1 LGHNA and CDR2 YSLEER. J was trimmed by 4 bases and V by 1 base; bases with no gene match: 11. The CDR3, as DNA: TGCGCCAGCAGCCAAGGCTCGGACAGGGCCTTTATTAATGAAAAACTGTTTTTT. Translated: CASSQGSDRAFINEKLFF.

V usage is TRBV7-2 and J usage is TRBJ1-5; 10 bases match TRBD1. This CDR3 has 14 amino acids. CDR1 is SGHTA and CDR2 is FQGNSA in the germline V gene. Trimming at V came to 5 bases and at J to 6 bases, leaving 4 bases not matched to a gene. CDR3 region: CASSPGDRGQPQHF. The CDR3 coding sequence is TGTGCCAGCAGCCCTGGGGACAGGGGTCAGCCCCAGCATTTT. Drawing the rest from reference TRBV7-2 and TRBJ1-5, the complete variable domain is GAGVSQSPSNKVTEKGKDVELRCDPISGHTALYWYRQSLGQGLEFLIYFQGNSAPDKSGLPSDRFSAERTGGSVSTLTIQRTQQEDSAVYLCASSPGDRGQPQHFGDGTRLSIL.

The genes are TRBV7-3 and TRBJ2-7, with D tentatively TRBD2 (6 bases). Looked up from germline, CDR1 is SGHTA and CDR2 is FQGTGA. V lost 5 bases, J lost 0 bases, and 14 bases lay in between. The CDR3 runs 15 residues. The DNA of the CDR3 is TGTGCCAGCAGCGCGCGGGGCGGCGGCTCCTACGAGCAGTACTTC. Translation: CASSARGGGSYEQYF.

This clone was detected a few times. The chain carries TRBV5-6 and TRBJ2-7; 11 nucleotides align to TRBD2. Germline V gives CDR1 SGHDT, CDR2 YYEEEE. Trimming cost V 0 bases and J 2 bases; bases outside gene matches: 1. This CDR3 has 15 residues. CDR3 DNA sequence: TGTGCCAGCAGCTTGGGACTAGCGGGACCCTACGAGCAGTACTTC. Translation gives CASSLGLAGPYEQYF.

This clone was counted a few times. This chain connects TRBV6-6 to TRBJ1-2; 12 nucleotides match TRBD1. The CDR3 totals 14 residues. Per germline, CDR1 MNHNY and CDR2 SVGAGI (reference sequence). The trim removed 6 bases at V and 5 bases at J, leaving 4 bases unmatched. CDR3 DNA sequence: TGTGCCAGCAGACAGGGACAGGGGGCGTATGGCTACACCTTC. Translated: CASRQGQGAYGYTF.

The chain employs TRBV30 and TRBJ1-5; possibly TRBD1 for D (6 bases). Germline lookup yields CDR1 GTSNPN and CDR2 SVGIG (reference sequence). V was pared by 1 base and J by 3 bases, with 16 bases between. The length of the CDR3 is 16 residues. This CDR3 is CAWSGGFGQFNQPQHF. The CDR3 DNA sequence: TGTGCCTGGAGTGGGGGGTTCGGACAGTTCAATCAGCCCCAGCATTTT.

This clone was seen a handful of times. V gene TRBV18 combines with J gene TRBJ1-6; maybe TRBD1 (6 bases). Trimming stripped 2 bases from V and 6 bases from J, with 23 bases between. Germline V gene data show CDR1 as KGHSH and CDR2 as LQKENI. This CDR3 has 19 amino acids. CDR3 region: CASSPYRVTSGSRNSPLHF. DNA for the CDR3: TGTGCCAGCTCACCATACAGGGTAACCTCTGGCAGTCGTAATTCACCCCTCCACTTT.

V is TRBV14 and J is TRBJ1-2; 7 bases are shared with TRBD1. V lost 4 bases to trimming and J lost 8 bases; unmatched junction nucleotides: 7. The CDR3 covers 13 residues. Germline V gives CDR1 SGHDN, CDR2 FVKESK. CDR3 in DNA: TGTGCCAGCAGCCGAGACAGGGTTCGAGGCTACACCTTC. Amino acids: CASSRDRVRGYTF. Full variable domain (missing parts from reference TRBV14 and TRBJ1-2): EAGVTQFPSHSVIEKGQTVTLRCDPISGHDNLYWYRRVMGKEIKFLLHFVKESKQDESGMPNNRFLAERTGGTYSTLKVQPAELEDSGVYFCASSRDRVRGYTFGSGTRLTVV.

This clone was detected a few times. CDR3 loop: CASTHHVWGRLNQPQHF. For the CDR3, the DNA is TGTGCCAGCACCCATCACGTCTGGGGCAGGCTCAATCAGCCCCAGCATTTT. V usage is TRBV21-1 and J usage is TRBJ1-5; the table's D call, TRBD1, has no DNA check behind it. TRBV21-1 is given as a pseudogene. The CDR3 totals 17 residues.

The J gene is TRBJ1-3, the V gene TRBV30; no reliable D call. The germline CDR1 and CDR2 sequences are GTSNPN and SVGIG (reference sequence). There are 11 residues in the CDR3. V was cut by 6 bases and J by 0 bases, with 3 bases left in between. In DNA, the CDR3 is TGTGCCTGTCACTCTGGAAACACCATATATTTT. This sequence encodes CACHSGNTIYF.

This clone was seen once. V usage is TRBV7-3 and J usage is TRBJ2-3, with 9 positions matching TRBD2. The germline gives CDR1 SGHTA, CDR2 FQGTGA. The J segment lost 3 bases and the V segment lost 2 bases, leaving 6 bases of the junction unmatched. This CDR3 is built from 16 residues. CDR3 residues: CASSLAAGGGTDTQYF. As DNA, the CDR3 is TGTGCCAGCAGCTTAGCAGCGGGGGGTGGAACAGATACGCAGTATTTT.

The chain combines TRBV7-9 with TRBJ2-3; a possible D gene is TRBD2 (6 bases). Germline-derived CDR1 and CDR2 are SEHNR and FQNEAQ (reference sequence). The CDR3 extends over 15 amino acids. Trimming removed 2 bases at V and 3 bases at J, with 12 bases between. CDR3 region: CASSLWGDNTDTQYF. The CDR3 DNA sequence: TGTGCCAGCAGCTTATGGGGGGATAATACAGATACGCAGTATTTT.

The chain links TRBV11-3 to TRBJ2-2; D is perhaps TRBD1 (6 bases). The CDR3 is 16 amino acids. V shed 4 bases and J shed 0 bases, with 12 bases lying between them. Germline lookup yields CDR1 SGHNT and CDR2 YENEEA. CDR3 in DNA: TGTGCCAGCAGCTCCGCGGACAGATCGAACACCGGGGAGCTGTTTTTT. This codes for CASSSADRSNTGELFF.

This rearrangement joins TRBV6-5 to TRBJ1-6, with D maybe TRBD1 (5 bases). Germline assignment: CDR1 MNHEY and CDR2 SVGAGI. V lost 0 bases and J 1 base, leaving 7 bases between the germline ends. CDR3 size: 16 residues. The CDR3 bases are TGTGCCAGCAGTTACTCCTCAGGGTCCTATAATTCACCCCTCCACTTT. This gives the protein CASSYSSGSYNSPLHF.

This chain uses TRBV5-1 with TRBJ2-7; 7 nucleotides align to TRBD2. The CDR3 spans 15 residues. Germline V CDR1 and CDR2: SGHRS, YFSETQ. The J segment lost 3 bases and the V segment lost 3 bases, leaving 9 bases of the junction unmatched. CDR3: CASSSQGGKGYEQYF. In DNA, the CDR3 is TGCGCCAGCAGCTCCCAGGGAGGGAAAGGCTACGAGCAGTACTTC.

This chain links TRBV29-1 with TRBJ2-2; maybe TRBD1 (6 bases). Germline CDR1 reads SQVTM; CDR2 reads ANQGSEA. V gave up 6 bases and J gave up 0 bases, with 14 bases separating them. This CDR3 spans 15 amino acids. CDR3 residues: CSVLSTGTNTGELFF. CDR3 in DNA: TGCAGCGTACTGTCCACAGGGACGAACACCGGGGAGCTGTTTTTT.

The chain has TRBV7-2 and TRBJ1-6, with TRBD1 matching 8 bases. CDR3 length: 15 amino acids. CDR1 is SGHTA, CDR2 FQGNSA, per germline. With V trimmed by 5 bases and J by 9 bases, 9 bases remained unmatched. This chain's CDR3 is CASSLKAGGGSPLHF. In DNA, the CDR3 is TGTGCCAGCAGCCTTAAGGCAGGGGGCGGTTCACCCCTCCACTTT.

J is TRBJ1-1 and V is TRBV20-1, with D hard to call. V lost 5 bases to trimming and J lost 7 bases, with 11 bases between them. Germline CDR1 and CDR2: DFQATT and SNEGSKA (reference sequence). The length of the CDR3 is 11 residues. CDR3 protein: CSAYVTNEAFF. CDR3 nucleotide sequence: TGCAGTGCTTATGTTACAAATGAAGCTTTCTTT.

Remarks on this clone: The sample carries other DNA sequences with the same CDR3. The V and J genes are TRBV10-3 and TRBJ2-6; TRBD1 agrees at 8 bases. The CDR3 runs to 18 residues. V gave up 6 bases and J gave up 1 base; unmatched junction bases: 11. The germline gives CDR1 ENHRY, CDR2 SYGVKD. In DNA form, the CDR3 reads TGTGCCATCAGAAGTTCCGGGACAGGCTCGTCTGGGGCCAACGTCCTGACTTTC. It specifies CAIRSSGTGSSGANVLTF.

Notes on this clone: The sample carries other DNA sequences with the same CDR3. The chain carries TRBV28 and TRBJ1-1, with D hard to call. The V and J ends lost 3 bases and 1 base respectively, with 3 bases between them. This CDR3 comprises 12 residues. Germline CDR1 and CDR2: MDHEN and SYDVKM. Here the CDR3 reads CASSLRNTEAFF. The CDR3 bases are TGTGCCAGCAGTTTGCGGAACACTGAAGCTTTCTTT.

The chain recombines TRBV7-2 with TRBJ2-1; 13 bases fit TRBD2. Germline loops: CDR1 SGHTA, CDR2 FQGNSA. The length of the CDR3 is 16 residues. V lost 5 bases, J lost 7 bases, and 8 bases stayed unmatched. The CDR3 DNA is TGTGCCAGCAGCCAGCTACTAGCGGGGGGGCGTAATGAGCAGTTCTTC. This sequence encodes CASSQLLAGGRNEQFF.

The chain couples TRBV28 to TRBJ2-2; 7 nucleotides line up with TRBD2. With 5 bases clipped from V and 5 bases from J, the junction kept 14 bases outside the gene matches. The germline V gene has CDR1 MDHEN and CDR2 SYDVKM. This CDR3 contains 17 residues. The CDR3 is CASSPWTAGARTGELFF. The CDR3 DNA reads TGTGCCAGCAGTCCATGGACGGCGGGAGCGCGGACCGGGGAGCTGTTTTTT.

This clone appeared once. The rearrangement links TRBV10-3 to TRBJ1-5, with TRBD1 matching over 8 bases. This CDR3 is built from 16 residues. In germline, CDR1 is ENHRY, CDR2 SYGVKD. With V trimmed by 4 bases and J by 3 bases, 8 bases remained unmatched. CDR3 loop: CAISAGTGVSNQPQHF. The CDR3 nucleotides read TGTGCCATCAGTGCCGGGACAGGTGTTTCCAATCAGCCCCAGCATTTT.

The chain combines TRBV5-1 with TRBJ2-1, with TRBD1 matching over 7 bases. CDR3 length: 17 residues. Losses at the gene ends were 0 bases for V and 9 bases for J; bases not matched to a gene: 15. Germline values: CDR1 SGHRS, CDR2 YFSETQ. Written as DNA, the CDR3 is TGCGCCAGCAGCTTGGGAGGGGGACAGCCTACGAAGGGTGAGCAGTTCTTC. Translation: CASSLGGGQPTKGEQFF.